Below, one T cell receptor (beta chain) is given with its context. This record belongs to a study of T cells in localized non-small cell lung cancer. Generated by immunoSEQ multiplex PCR, the TCRdb table keeps only in-frame clones and is missing some. The sample records around 23,000 clones, over 75% being singletons. This CDR3 has 13 residues. Germline CDR1 reads SQVTM; CDR2 reads ANQGSEA. V was clipped by 5 bases and J by 4 bases; unmatched bases: 7. The receptor was derived from a male donor at least 60 years old with stage II lung adenocarcinoma. This sequence joins TRBV29-1 and TRBJ1-2; 7 nucleotides agree with TRBD1. This sample comprised peripheral blood mononuclear cells, obtained before any cancer treatment. CDR3 sequence: CSVSSGGGYGYTF. As DNA, the CDR3 is TGCAGCGTTTCGTCAGGGGGTGGCTATGGCTACACCTTC. Variable domain in full (rest from reference TRBV29-1 and TRBJ1-2): SAVISQKPSRDICQRGTSLTIQCQVDSQVTMMFWYRQQPGQSLTLIATANQGSEATYESGFVIDKFPISRPNLTFSTLTVSNMSPEDSSIYLCSVSSGGGYGYTFGSGTRLTVV.